The 18 T cell receptor beta chains reported below all come from one sample, sequenced in a study of read filtering for tumor transcriptome and immune sequencing. Molecular barcoded adaptors covering alpha/delta and beta/gamma chains were used on approximately 400 ng RNA. TCRdb itself ran the reads through MiXCR, one entry per CDR3 protein. This table has 100,000 to 150,000 distinct CDR3 sequences, approximately 13% appearing once. The material sequenced was a population of CD138-negative cells sorted from bone marrow. These receptors were taken from a donor over 35 with multiple myeloma.

This chain connects TRBV19 to TRBJ1-5; D is possibly TRBD1 (6 bases). CDR3 length: 15 residues. The V gene lost 4 bases and the J gene lost 6 bases, with 16 bases spanning the gap. CDR1 is LNHDA and CDR2 is SQIVND in the germline V gene (reference sequence). CDR3 nucleotide sequence: TGTGCCAGTAGTACGGGACCGGGGGGCCCTCAGCCCCAGCATTTT. Translated: CASSTGPGGPQPQHF.

Notes on this clonotype: Only one base separates this from a far larger clonotype, so it likely reflects a read error. J is TRBJ1-1 and V is TRBV27; D is uncertain. Germline CDR1 MNHEY, CDR2 SMNVEV (reference sequence). V lost 4 bases to trimming and J lost 1 base, with 7 bases between them. The CDR3 has 13 amino acids. The CDR3 here is CASSSRGNTEAFF. The DNA for the CDR3 is TGTGCCAGCAGTTCACGGGGGAACACTGAAGCTTTCTTT.

There are many counts of this clonotype. The gene calls are TRBV5-6 and TRBJ2-1; TRBD1 matches at 7 bases. The CDR3 spans 19 residues. Germline assignment: CDR1 SGHDT and CDR2 YYEEEE. V dropped 4 bases and J dropped 4; count of bases not matched to a gene: 20. CDR3 sequence reads: CASSLAIKGPGQNYNEQFF. DNA for the CDR3: TGTGCCAGCAGCCTTGCTATAAAAGGACCGGGACAGAATTACAATGAGCAGTTCTTC.

A few counts support this clonotype. No conserved phenylalanine or tryptophan ends this CDR3, so it is likely a read error. The rearrangement uses TRBV29-1 and TRBJ1-1, with D perhaps TRBD1 (5 bases). CDR1 SQVTM and CDR2 ANQGSEA come from the germline V gene. The CDR3 totals 13 residues. Trimming left V 1 base short and J 11 bases short, with 17 bases between. DNA of the CDR3: TGCAGCGTTGAAGTCAGGGTGGGTTTGGGGGCTTTCTCT. It is translated as CSVEVRVGLGAFS.

In its sample, this clonotype was seen a few times. This CDR3 reads CATSDWVAGASYNEQFF. For the CDR3, the DNA is TGTGCCACCAGTGATTGGGTCGCGGGAGCCTCCTACAATGAGCAGTTCTTC. V gene TRBV24-1 combines with J gene TRBJ2-1, with TRBD2 identical over 7 bases. Looked up from germline, CDR1 is KGHDR and CDR2 is SFDVKD. This CDR3 has 17 amino acids. The V and J ends lost 2 bases and 0 bases, in that order; junction bases with no gene match: 6.

This clonotype was found many times. The chain carries TRBV10-3 and TRBJ2-1; possibly TRBD1 or TRBD2 for D (5 bases each). The CDR3 is 13 residues long. Between the trimmed V and J ends, which lost 8 bases and 4 bases, there was a span of 12 bases. Germline V gene sequence: CDR1 ENHRY, CDR2 SYGVKD. The CDR3 is CAISGTVYNEQFF. The CDR3 DNA is TGTGCCATCTCCGGGACGGTATACAATGAGCAGTTCTTC.

This clonotype has at least ten counts. This chain joins TRBV12-3 or TRBV12-4 and TRBJ2-4; the D is unclear. This CDR3 is built from 15 residues. V lost 6 bases, J lost 1 base, and 13 bases lay in between. The DNA of the CDR3 is TGTGCCAGCAGCTCATCAGTACGGGCCAAAAACATTCAGTACTTC. It encodes CASSSSVRAKNIQYF.

This clonotype was picked up many times. This chain connects TRBV18 to TRBJ1-1; 7 positions match TRBD1. The CDR3 totals 15 residues. Per germline, CDR1 KGHSH and CDR2 LQKENI. After removal of 3 bases from V and 4 bases from J, the junction contained 8 bases not matched to a gene. The CDR3 nucleotides read TGTGCCAGCTCACCCCGGACAGGCGTTGGCACTGAAGCTTTCTTT. It yields the protein CASSPRTGVGTEAFF.

This clonotype occurred many times. This CDR3 reads CASSLGFGATTRTDTQYF. CDR3 nucleotide sequence: TGTGCCAGCAGCTTAGGATTCGGAGCGACAACCCGCACAGATACGCAGTATTTT. The chain combines TRBV7-2 with TRBJ2-3; D remains unclear. The CDR3 has 18 amino acids. V dropped 1 base and J dropped 1 base, with 18 bases sitting between them. In germline, CDR1 is SGHTA, CDR2 FQGNSA.

This chain links TRBV3-1 with TRBJ2-7; 7 bases are a match to TRBD2. There are 15 residues in the CDR3. Germline CDR1 LGHDT, CDR2 YNNKEL (reference sequence). J lost 5 bases, V lost 4 bases, and 11 bases had no gene match. The chain's CDR3 is CASSPSYERENEQYF. The DNA for the CDR3 is TGTGCCAGCAGCCCTAGTTACGAGCGGGAAAACGAGCAGTACTTC.

This clonotype was detected many times. The chain combines TRBV20-1 with TRBJ2-3, with D unresolved. The CDR3 length is 12 residues. The germline V gene has CDR1 DFQATT and CDR2 SNEGSKA (reference sequence). V lost 3 bases to trimming and J lost 4 bases, with 8 bases between them. CDR3 residues: CSARAAPDTQYF. DNA of the CDR3: TGCAGTGCTAGGGCGGCTCCAGATACGCAGTATTTT.

Comment on this clonotype: A read error is possible here, since a much larger clone lies one base away. V gene TRBV18 combines with J gene TRBJ2-7, with D perhaps matching TRBD2 (5 bases). Germline CDR1 and CDR2: KGHSH and LQKENI. The CDR3 contains 14 residues. Here the CDR3 reads CAGSPSRGTYEQYF. The CDR3 DNA sequence: TGTGCCGGCTCACCAAGTCGGGGAACCTACGAGCAGTACTTC.

This clonotype was seen ten or more times. The V call is TRBV6-2 or TRBV6-3, the J call TRBJ1-1; 8 positions agree with TRBD1. The length of the CDR3 is 15 residues. CDR1 and CDR2 from the germline V gene are MNHEY and SVGEGT. Unmatched junction bases numbered 6, after V lost 5 bases and J lost 1 base. The CDR3 DNA follows: TGTGCCAGCAGTCCAAGGGACAGGAGGAACACTGAAGCTTTCTTT. It yields the protein CASSPRDRRNTEAFF.

With regard to this clonotype: A much larger clone is a single base away; this may be a read error. The V call is TRBV7-3, the J call TRBJ2-7, with TRBD2 as a possible D gene (6 bases). Trimming removed 6 bases at V and 7 bases at J, with 19 bases between. The CDR3 contains 14 residues. Germline CDR1 reads SGHTA; CDR2 reads FQGTGA. Written as DNA, the CDR3 is TGTGCCAGCAGTTCCGGGGCGGGATGTAGGGAGCAGTACTTC. This encodes CASSSGAGCREQYF.

This clonotype appeared a few times. The junction does not match germline at one end; this may be a read error. The chain links TRBV7-9 to TRBJ2-7; D remains ambiguous. The CDR3 extends over 8 amino acids. The germline CDR1 and CDR2 sequences are SEHNR and FQNEAQ (reference sequence). The CDR3 sequence: CASSLPFF. For the CDR3, the DNA is TGTGCCAGCAGCTTACCCTTCTTC.

Concerning this clonotype: The junction departs from germline at one end; a sequencing error may be responsible. V gene TRBV20-1 combines with J gene TRBJ2-6; possible D gene TRBD1, 6 bases. The CDR3 sequence is 14 residues long. Germline V lookup: CDR1 DFQATT, CDR2 SNEGSKA (reference sequence). CDR3 in DNA: TGCAGTGCTGGTCCAGGAGCAGGGGCCAACGTCCCGACTTTC. Its protein product is CSAGPGAGANVPTF.

This clonotype was recorded at least ten times. The rearrangement links TRBV6-5 to TRBJ2-1; 9 bases fit TRBD2. J gave up 8 bases and V 5 bases, and 13 bases lay outside the gene matches. There are 16 residues in the CDR3. Germline V gene lookup returns CDR1 MNHEY and CDR2 SVGAGI. The CDR3 DNA reads as TGTGCCAGCAGTGAAGCGCGAGCGGGAGGATTCCATGAGCAGTTCTTC. It codes for CASSEARAGGFHEQFF.

The gene calls are TRBV5-4 and TRBJ2-3, with TRBD1 matching over 10 bases. V lost 1 base and J lost 4; bases outside the gene matches: 3. The germline CDR1 and CDR2 sequences are SGHNT and YYREEE (reference sequence). The CDR3 covers 15 residues. The CDR3 reads CASSLYGTGADTQYF. The CDR3 region has the DNA TGTGCCAGCAGCTTGTACGGGACAGGGGCAGATACGCAGTATTTT. The variable domain in full, completed from reference TRBV5-4 and TRBJ2-3, reads ETGVTQSPTHLIKTRGQQVTLRCSSQSGHNTVSWYQQALGQGPQFIFQYYREEENGRGNFPPRFSGLQFPNYSSELNVNALELDDSALYLCASSLYGTGADTQYFGPGTRLTVL.